This T cell receptor (beta chain) was obtained from a study of molecular identifiers for immune sequencing clone quantification. Study results and caveats: The study found clones above 20 RNA copies held over 99% of effector molecules and under 1% in naive cells. Barcodes shared by identical TCR molecules could lead to underestimated sizes of highly expanded clones.

MiXCR, applied by TCRdb to the PCR reads, yields one record per CDR3 protein. The profile shows about 100,000 distinct CDR3 sequences, roughly a third of them singletons. It was from 20,000 to 1,000,000 sorted cells, with 10%, 30% or 50% RNA, that naive CD8 libraries came. Germline-derived CDR1 and CDR2 are DFQATT and SNEGSKA (reference sequence). V was pared by 0 bases and J by 7 bases, with 16 bases between. The CDR3 spans 16 residues. This clonotype has at least ten counts. The target antigen is unknown. What was sequenced was naive CD8+ T cells from blood, with Jurkat cell RNA spiked in. Regarding subset: FACS-sorted CD8+CD4-CCR7+CD45RA+ naive T cells. This chain joins TRBV20-1 and TRBJ1-6; D is ambiguous. This clonotype was sampled from a human donor in good health. Some libraries in this study had Jurkat cell RNA spiked in. The CDR3 DNA follows: TGCAGTGCTAGAGAAGCATATCAAGGGTTGAATTCACCCCTCCACTTT. Translating it yields CSAREAYQGLNSPLHF.